What follows are 13 T cell receptor beta chains derived from one specimen sequenced in a study of blood T cell repertoires in COVID-19. TCRdb's copy holds only in-frame clones and misses some; the assay was immunoSEQ multiplex PCR. The sample contains about 160,000 clones, 85% of which appear only once. Sequenced: peripheral blood. The receptors stem from a human donor with acute or convalescent COVID-19. The donor label of this sample is uncertain.

This clone was counted a single time. V gene TRBV2 combines with J gene TRBJ1-5; tentatively, D is TRBD1 (5 bases). The germline CDR1 and CDR2 sequences are SNHLY and FYNNEI. The V gene lost 8 bases and the J gene lost 6 bases, with 20 bases spanning the gap. The CDR3 extends over 15 amino acids. CDR3 nucleotide sequence: TGTGCCAGCTTGGCAACAGGTACCCTTAGTCAGCCCCAGCATTTT. This encodes CASLATGTLSQPQHF.

The chain couples TRBV5-6 to TRBJ1-4, with 7 bases lining up with TRBD1. With V trimmed by 4 bases and J by 8 bases, 8 bases remained unmatched. The length of the CDR3 is 14 residues. CDR1 and CDR2 from the germline V gene are SGHDT and YYEEEE. In DNA, the CDR3 is TGTGCCAGCAGCCTCGACAGGGCCGAAGAAAAACTGTTTTTT. Encoded protein: CASSLDRAEEKLFF.

As for this clone: The sample has other DNA sequences that encode this CDR3 too. The chain combines TRBV6-5 with TRBJ1-5; D gene unclear. With 2 bases removed from V and 7 bases from J, the gap between germline ends came to 9 bases. CDR3 size: 13 residues. Per the germline V gene, CDR1 is MNHEY and CDR2 is SVGAGI. The DNA of the CDR3 is TGTGCCAGCAGTTACCGGGAAGGGCAGCCCCAGCATTTT. Its protein product is CASSYREGQPQHF.

The chain joins TRBV6-5 to TRBJ1-3; 9 bases are a match to TRBD1. This CDR3 has 16 amino acids. Germline values: CDR1 MNHEY, CDR2 SVGAGI. V gave up 4 bases and J gave up 3 bases; unmatched junction bases: 7. The CDR3 region is CASSLTGGSGGNTIYF. The DNA for the CDR3 is TGTGCCAGCAGTTTAACAGGGGGCTCGGGTGGAAACACCATATATTTT.

This chain uses TRBV5-4 with TRBJ1-1, with D possibly matching TRBD1 (5 bases). In germline, CDR1 is SGHNT, CDR2 YYREEE (reference sequence). The CDR3 has 14 residues. Deletions cut 1 base from V and 1 base from J, with 8 bases between. The CDR3 loop reads CASSLPGKNTEAFF. CDR3 DNA sequence: TGTGCCAGCAGCTTGCCAGGGAAGAACACTGAAGCTTTCTTT.

V and J are TRBV7-9 and TRBJ1-3; the D is unclear. V was pared by 0 bases and J by 8 bases, with 5 bases between. The CDR3 length is 12 residues. Germline assignment: CDR1 SEHNR and CDR2 FQNEAQ (reference sequence). CDR3 loop: CASSLASDTIYF. The DNA for the CDR3 is TGTGCCAGCAGCTTAGCGTCGGACACCATATATTTT.

As concerns this clone: One end of the junction is discordant with germline, which a read error may explain. V gene TRBV4-1 combines with J gene TRBJ1-4, with D unclear. Per germline, CDR1 MGHRA and CDR2 YSYEKL. This CDR3 comprises 16 residues. The DNA for the CDR3 is TGCGCCAGCAGACAAGGGAATGTAGCGGGGAATGAAAAACTGTTTTTT. Translation gives CASRQGNVAGNEKLFF.

The rearrangement links TRBV18 to TRBJ1-6, with 10 positions matching TRBD1. This CDR3 comprises 15 residues. Germline values: CDR1 KGHSH, CDR2 LQKENI. V trimming: 3 bases; J trimming: 8 bases; junction bases outside the gene matches: 4. Here the CDR3 reads CASSPRGQGYSPLHF. The DNA for the CDR3 is TGTGCCAGCTCACCTCGGGGACAGGGGTATTCACCCCTCCACTTT.

This CDR3 is CASSPQGLTDGYTF. The CDR3 DNA follows: TGTGCCAGCAGCCCCCAGGGATTGACAGATGGCTACACCTTC. The chain combines TRBV9 with TRBJ1-2; a possible D gene is TRBD1 (5 bases). V was cut by 4 bases and J by 6 bases, with 16 bases left in between. Germline-derived CDR1 and CDR2 are SGDLS and YYNGEE. The CDR3 is 14 amino acids.

The chain has TRBV14 and TRBJ1-1, with D possibly matching TRBD1 (6 bases). CDR1 is SGHDN, CDR2 FVKESK, per germline. Trimming stripped 3 bases from V and 10 bases from J, with 15 bases between. This CDR3 is built from 13 residues. CDR3 nucleotide sequence: TGTGCCAGCAGCCAGGACAGTCCCTACCTAGCTTTCTTT. As protein: CASSQDSPYLAFF.

The rearrangement joins TRBV21-1 to TRBJ2-1; the table's D call, TRBD1, was not checked against the DNA. TRBV21-1 is a documented pseudogene. The CDR3 runs to 16 residues. The CDR3 is CASSKPSGQGYNEQFF. The CDR3 DNA is TGTGCCAGCAGCAAACCCTCGGGACAGGGTTACAATGAGCAGTTCTTC.

This CDR3 is CASSFNLNTEAFF. CDR3 nucleotide sequence: TGTGCCAGCAGCTTTAATTTGAACACTGAAGCTTTCTTT. The chain recombines TRBV7-8 with TRBJ1-1; D remains ambiguous. Germline CDR1 SGHVS, CDR2 FQNEAQ. The CDR3 runs to 13 residues. Trimming removed 3 bases from V and 0 bases from J, with 5 bases in between.

This clone was observed a handful of times. The chain combines TRBV6-2 or TRBV6-3 with TRBJ2-7; D perhaps matches TRBD1 (6 bases). CDR1 is MNHEY and CDR2 is SVGEGT in the germline V gene. There are 15 residues in the CDR3. Trimming removed 6 bases at V and 2 bases at J, with 17 bases between. This CDR3 reads CASSSPWRQAYEQYF. DNA for the CDR3: TGTGCCAGCAGCTCCCCGTGGAGACAGGCCTACGAGCAGTACTTC.